The 13 T cell receptor beta chains presented below share a single source sample, sequenced in a study of OX40 agonist ivuxolimab in advanced cancers. Profiled with immunoSEQ multiplex PCR; TCRdb holds only in-frame clones, not every one. Here the sample spans some 78,000 clones, roughly 91% being singletons. The input for sequencing was CD4+ or CD8+ T cells sorted from blood, taken in a trial of the OX40 agonist ivuxolimab. These receptors were obtained from an adult with an advanced solid tumor such as melanoma, head and neck, liver or kidney cancer.

This clone appeared a single time. V usage is TRBV7-3 and J usage is TRBJ1-2; D is unclear. The CDR3 extends over 15 amino acids. The germline V gene has CDR1 SGHTA and CDR2 FQGTGA. V gave up 3 bases and J gave up 6 bases, with 17 bases separating them. CDR3 bases: TGTGCCAGCAGCTTGGACCGGGCGTCTTTCAATGGCTACACCTTC. Its protein is CASSLDRASFNGYTF.

This rearrangement joins TRBV9 to TRBJ2-3; unclear D gene. Between the trimmed V and J ends, which lost 1 base and 5 bases, there was a span of 11 bases. This CDR3 region has 14 residues. The germline gives CDR1 SGDLS, CDR2 YYNGEE. The CDR3 DNA follows: TGTGCCAGCAGCGTAACTTGGAGATTAGATACGCAGTATTTT. This sequence encodes CASSVTWRLDTQYF.

V gene TRBV12-5 combines with J gene TRBJ2-2, with no clear D. V was pared by 0 bases and J by 4 bases, with 9 bases between. This CDR3 has 15 amino acids. The germline V gene encodes CDR1 LGHNT and CDR2 FRNRAP. The CDR3 loop reads CASGLVLGGTGELFF. The CDR3 coding sequence is TGTGCTAGTGGTTTGGTACTTGGTGGCACCGGGGAGCTGTTTTTT.

The chain links TRBV20-1 to TRBJ2-7; D gene unclear. CDR3 length equals 10 residues. V lost 3 bases and J 6 bases, leaving 6 bases between the germline ends. Per germline, CDR1 DFQATT and CDR2 SNEGSKA (reference sequence). CDR3 DNA: TGCAGTGCTAGTAAGAGCGAGCAGTACTTC. As protein: CSASKSEQYF.

J is TRBJ2-5 and V is TRBV18; D remains unclear. This CDR3 has 13 residues. The germline gives CDR1 KGHSH, CDR2 LQKENI. Trimming left V 2 bases short and J 5 bases short, with 9 bases between. The DNA of the CDR3 is TGTGCCAGCTCACCAGTAGGGATGGAGACCCAGTACTTC. It encodes CASSPVGMETQYF. Full variable domain (rest looked up from reference TRBV18 and TRBJ2-5): NAGVMQNPRHLVRRRGQEARLRCSPMKGHSHVYWYRQLPEEGLKFMVYLQKENIIDESGMPKERFSAEFPKEGPSILRIQQVVRGDSAAYFCASSPVGMETQYFGPGTRLLVL.

This clone came up once. This chain links TRBV7-3 with TRBJ2-3; D is uncertain. The length of the CDR3 is 13 residues. The V end was cut by 5 bases, the J end by 4 bases, with 10 bases between. Germline V gives CDR1 SGHTA, CDR2 FQGTGA. This CDR3 reads CASSLRRSDTQYF. The CDR3 nucleotides are TGTGCCAGCAGCCTCCGACGATCAGATACGCAGTATTTT.

The V call is TRBV18, the J call TRBJ1-5, with 8 bases matching TRBD1. The ends lost 8 bases at V and 0 bases at J; junction bases unmatched: 3. This CDR3 comprises 14 residues. CDR1 is KGHSH and CDR2 is LQKENI in the germline V gene. The CDR3 DNA is TGTGCCAGCCACGGACAGGGTAGCAATCAGCCCCAGCATTTT. Its protein product is CASHGQGSNQPQHF.

This clone was observed a single time. The V gene is TRBV11-2, the J gene TRBJ1-1; D perhaps matches TRBD1 (5 bases). The CDR3 consists of 12 residues. The germline gives CDR1 SGHAT, CDR2 FQNNGV. Trimming pared 3 bases from V and 11 bases from J, leaving 13 bases between. In DNA, the CDR3 is TGTGCCAGCAGCTTCCTTGGGGGGGTGGCTTTCTTT. As protein: CASSFLGGVAFF.

This rearrangement joins TRBV18 to TRBJ2-2; no reliable D call. The CDR3 covers 15 residues. V was pared by 4 bases and J by 1 base, with 10 bases between. Germline V gene data show CDR1 as KGHSH and CDR2 as LQKENI. This CDR3 reads CASSRRNRNTGELFF. The CDR3 nucleotides read TGTGCCAGCTCACGGCGGAACAGGAACACCGGGGAGCTGTTTTTT.

This clone was recorded once. The gene calls are TRBV19 and TRBJ2-5; D call uncertain. The ends were cut back, 5 bases at V and 5 bases at J, with 9 bases in the middle. The CDR3 is 12 amino acids. Germline assignment: CDR1 LNHDA and CDR2 SQIVND (reference sequence). Here the CDR3 DNA reads TGTGCCAGTAGTCCGTCCAGGGAGACCCAGTACTTC. Its translation: CASSPSRETQYF.

This chain joins TRBV19 and TRBJ2-7, with D tentatively TRBD1 or TRBD2 (5 bases each). The CDR3 loop spans 14 amino acids. Germline V gives CDR1 LNHDA, CDR2 SQIVND (reference sequence). V was pared by 10 bases and J by 3 bases, with 19 bases between. CDR3 in amino acids: CATRKGAGIYEQYF. CDR3 DNA: TGTGCCACAAGGAAAGGGGCGGGCATCTACGAGCAGTACTTC.

This chain links TRBV7-2 with TRBJ2-5, with D possibly TRBD2 on 5 matching bases. Germline values: CDR1 SGHTA, CDR2 FQGNSA. With 3 bases removed from V and 4 bases from J, the gap between germline ends came to 9 bases. This CDR3 region has 13 residues. The CDR3 sequence: CASSLEVGETQYF. Here the CDR3 DNA reads TGTGCCAGCAGCTTGGAGGTCGGAGAGACCCAGTACTTC.

The V and J genes are TRBV2 and TRBJ1-5; the D gene is possibly TRBD1 (5 bases). Trimming took off 5 bases at V and 6 bases at J, with 14 bases between the two ends. The CDR3 spans 14 residues. The germline V gene encodes CDR1 SNHLY and CDR2 FYNNEI. CDR3 sequence reads: CASSPATGGQPQHF. The CDR3 coding sequence is TGTGCCAGCAGTCCGGCCACCGGGGGTCAGCCCCAGCATTTT. Variable domain in full (rest from reference TRBV2 and TRBJ1-5): EPEVTQTPSHQVTQMGQEVILRCVPISNHLYFYWYRQILGQKVEFLVSFYNNEISEKSEIFDDQFSVERPDGSNFTLKIRSTKLEDSAMYFCASSPATGGQPQHFGDGTRLSIL.